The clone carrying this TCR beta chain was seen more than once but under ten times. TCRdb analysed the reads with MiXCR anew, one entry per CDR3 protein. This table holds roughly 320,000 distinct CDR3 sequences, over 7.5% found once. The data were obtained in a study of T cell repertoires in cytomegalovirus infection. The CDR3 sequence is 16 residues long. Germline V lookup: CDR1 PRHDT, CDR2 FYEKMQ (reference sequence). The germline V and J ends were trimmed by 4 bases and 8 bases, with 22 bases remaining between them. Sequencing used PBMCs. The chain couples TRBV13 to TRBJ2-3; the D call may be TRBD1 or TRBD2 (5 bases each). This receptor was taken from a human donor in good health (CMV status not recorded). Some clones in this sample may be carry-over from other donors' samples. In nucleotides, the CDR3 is TGTGCCAGCAGCTCCCCAACGGGACGAAGTAGTAGTACGCAGTATTTT. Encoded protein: CASSSPTGRSSSTQYF.